The text below deals with one T cell receptor beta chain. The antigen remains undetermined. TCRdb re-called the RT-PCR reads through MiXCR, storing one row per CDR3 protein. The sample consists of some 500,000 distinct CDR3 sequences, approximately 24% of them appearing once. These data originate in a study of response to subunit inactivated influenza vaccine. Study-level findings and limits: Few new T cells, the authors suggested, are recruited by each seasonal influenza vaccination.

The sequence came from a man in his forties or fifties who received an inactivated influenza vaccine. This specimen consisted of CD4+ T cells sorted from PBMCs, obtained around 5 days after vaccination.

CDR3 region: CASSKPGQKTQYF. Here the CDR3 DNA reads TGTGCCAGCAGCAAGCCCGGGCAAAAGACCCAGTACTTC. This chain links TRBV28 with TRBJ2-5; D ambiguous. Germline V gives CDR1 MDHEN, CDR2 SYDVKM. V lost 6 bases to trimming and J lost 6 bases, with 14 bases between them. The CDR3 has 13 residues.